This T cell receptor (beta chain) was profiled in a study of circulating and synovial CD4+ cells in juvenile arthritis. Findings and caveats of the study: Compared with bulk blood, circulating pathogenic-like lymphocytes shared substantially more CDR3 sequences with synovial T cells. Deeper sequencing increased measured overlap with synovial clonotypes. Circulating pathogenic-like and bulk T cells looked alike by Vbeta family usage. Diversity here was lower than in bulk blood CD4 cells.

This CDR3 has 11 amino acids. V was cut by 0 bases and J by 11 bases, with 6 bases left in between. Germline loops: CDR1 SGHNT, CDR2 YYREEE (reference sequence). With regard to this clone: Antigen unknown.

TCRdb keeps only in-frame clones here, not all; method: immunoSEQ multiplex PCR. The repertoire has about 32,000 clones, 90% to 95% of them found once; the top ten carry 2.9%. J is TRBJ2-1 and V is TRBV5-4; D call uncertain. Sequenced material: CD4+ T cells from blood. The TCR originated in a human donor with juvenile idiopathic arthritis. CDR3 bases: TGTGCCAGCAGCTTGGAATCTCAGCAGTTCTTC. Translated: CASSLESQQFF.